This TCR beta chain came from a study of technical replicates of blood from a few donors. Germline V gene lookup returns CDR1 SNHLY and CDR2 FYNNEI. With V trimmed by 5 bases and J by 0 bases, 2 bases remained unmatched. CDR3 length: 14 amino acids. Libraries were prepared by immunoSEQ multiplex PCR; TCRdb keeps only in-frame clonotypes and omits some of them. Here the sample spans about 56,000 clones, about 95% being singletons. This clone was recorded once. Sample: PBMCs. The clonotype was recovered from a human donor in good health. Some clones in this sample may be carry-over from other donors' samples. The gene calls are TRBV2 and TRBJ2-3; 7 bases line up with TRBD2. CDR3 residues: CASSRLASTDTQYF. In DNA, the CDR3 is TGTGCCAGCAGTAGACTAGCAAGCACAGATACGCAGTATTTT.